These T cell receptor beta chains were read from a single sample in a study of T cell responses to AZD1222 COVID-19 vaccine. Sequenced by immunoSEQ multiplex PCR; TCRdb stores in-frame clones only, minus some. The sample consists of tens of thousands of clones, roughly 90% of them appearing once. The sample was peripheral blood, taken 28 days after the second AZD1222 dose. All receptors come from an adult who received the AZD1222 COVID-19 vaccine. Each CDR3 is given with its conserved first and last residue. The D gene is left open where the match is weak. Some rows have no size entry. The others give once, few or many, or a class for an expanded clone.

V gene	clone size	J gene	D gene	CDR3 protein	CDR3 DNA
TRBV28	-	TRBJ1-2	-	CASRVSPDYGYTF	TGTGCCAGCAGGGTCAGTCCCGACTATGGCTACACCTTC
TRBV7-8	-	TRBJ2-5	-	CASSPGTQETQYF	TGTGCCAGCAGCCCCGGGACACAAGAGACCCAGTACTTC
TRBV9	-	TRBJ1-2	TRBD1	CASSVTDAQGARGYTF	TGTGCCAGCAGCGTAACTGATGCACAGGGGGCACGGGGCTACACCTTC
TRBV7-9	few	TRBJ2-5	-	CASSFGRETQYF	TGTGCCAGCAGCTTTGGTCGGGAGACCCAGTACTTC
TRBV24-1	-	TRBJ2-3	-	CATSDRYNTQYF	TGTGCCACCAGTGATCGGTACAATACGCAGTATTTT
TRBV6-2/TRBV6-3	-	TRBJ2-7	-	CASSFYSPGSGSYEQYF	TGTGCCAGCAGTTTCTACTCGCCGGGTTCGGGCTCCTACGAGCAGTACTTC
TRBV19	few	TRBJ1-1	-	CASSIGGLNTEAFF	TGTGCCAGTAGTATAGGGGGATTGAACACTGAAGCTTTCTTT
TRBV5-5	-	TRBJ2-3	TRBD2	CASSLGLAGRNTQYF	TGTGCCAGCAGCCTTGGACTAGCGGGACGGAATACGCAGTATTTT
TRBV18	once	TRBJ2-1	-	CASSPQWGQGRNEQFF	TGTGCCAGCTCACCACAGTGGGGGCAGGGCCGAAATGAGCAGTTCTTC
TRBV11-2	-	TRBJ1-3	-	CASSLVASGNTIYF	TGTGCCAGCAGCTTAGTGGCCTCTGGAAACACCATATATTTT
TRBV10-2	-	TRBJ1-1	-	CASRAIGGTEAFF	TGCGCCAGCAGGGCCATTGGAGGCACTGAAGCTTTCTTT
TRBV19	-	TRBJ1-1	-	CASSFRNTEAFF	TGTGCCAGTAGTTTTCGAAACACTGAAGCTTTCTTT
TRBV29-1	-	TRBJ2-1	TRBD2	CSVVGLAGVNEQFF	TGCAGCGTTGTAGGACTAGCGGGAGTCAATGAGCAGTTCTTC
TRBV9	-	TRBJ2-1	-	CASSVVSGANYNEQFF	TGTGCCAGCAGCGTAGTGTCGGGGGCGAACTACAATGAGCAGTTCTTC
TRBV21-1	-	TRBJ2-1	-	CASSKLFYTDNEQFF	TGTGCCAGCAGCAAACTTTTTTATACTGACAATGAGCAGTTCTTC
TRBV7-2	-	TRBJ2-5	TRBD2	CASSSRTSWETQYF	TGTGCCAGCAGCTCGAGGACTAGTTGGGAGACCCAGTACTTC
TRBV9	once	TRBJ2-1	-	CASSVGPSAYNEQFF	TGTGCCAGCAGCGTAGGCCCTAGCGCGTACAATGAGCAGTTCTTC
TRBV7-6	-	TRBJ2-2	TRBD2	CASSSAGLNTGELFF	TGTGCCAGCAGCTCAGCGGGGCTGAACACCGGGGAGCTGTTTTTT
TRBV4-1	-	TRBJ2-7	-	CASSQAEDLRTYEQYF	TGCGCCAGCAGCCAGGCCGAGGACCTAAGAACCTACGAGCAGTACTTC
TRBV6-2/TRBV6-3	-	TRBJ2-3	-	CASSYGTSGPRTDTQYF	TGTGCCAGCAGTTATGGTACGAGCGGCCCACGGACAGATACGCAGTATTTT